This T cell receptor beta chain was identified during a study of CD8+ T cells in alopecia areata. cDNA serving as the sequencing template came from extracted, reverse transcribed RNA. The repertoire was sequenced with immunoSEQ multiplex PCR; TCRdb's copy has only in-frame clones and lacks some. The sample contains around 140,000 clones, roughly 46% of which appear only once. The length of the CDR3 is 15 residues. CDR1 MGHRA and CDR2 YSYEKL come from the germline V gene. The V gene lost 4 bases and the J gene lost 3 bases, with 16 bases spanning the gap. Specimen: CD4+ T cells sorted from blood, collected at week 0. The chain recombines TRBV4-1 with TRBJ2-7; D uncertain. This clonotype was sampled from a human donor with alopecia areata. CDR3 in amino acids: CASSPLDENGYEQYF. The CDR3 region has the DNA TGCGCCAGCAGCCCTCTAGATGAAAATGGCTACGAGCAGTACTTC.